This TCR beta chain originates from a study of blood T cell repertoires in COVID-19. CDR3 length: 13 amino acids. Germline lookup yields CDR1 SGHTA and CDR2 FQGTGA. The V end lost 4 bases, the J end lost 4 bases, and 10 bases lay between the germline ends. Data came from immunoSEQ multiplex PCR; TCRdb stores just in-frame clones and leaves some out. The table lists fewer than 200,000 clones, over 70% of them singletons. The sequence was obtained from a woman between 35 and 50 years old with acute COVID-19. This chain links TRBV7-3 with TRBJ2-5, with a tentative D call TRBD2 (6 bases). The sample taken for sequencing was PBMCs or T cells enriched from blood (not recorded which). The CDR3 sequence: CASSWSAGETQYF. The CDR3 bases are TGTGCCAGCAGCTGGTCAGCGGGAGAGACCCAGTACTTC.